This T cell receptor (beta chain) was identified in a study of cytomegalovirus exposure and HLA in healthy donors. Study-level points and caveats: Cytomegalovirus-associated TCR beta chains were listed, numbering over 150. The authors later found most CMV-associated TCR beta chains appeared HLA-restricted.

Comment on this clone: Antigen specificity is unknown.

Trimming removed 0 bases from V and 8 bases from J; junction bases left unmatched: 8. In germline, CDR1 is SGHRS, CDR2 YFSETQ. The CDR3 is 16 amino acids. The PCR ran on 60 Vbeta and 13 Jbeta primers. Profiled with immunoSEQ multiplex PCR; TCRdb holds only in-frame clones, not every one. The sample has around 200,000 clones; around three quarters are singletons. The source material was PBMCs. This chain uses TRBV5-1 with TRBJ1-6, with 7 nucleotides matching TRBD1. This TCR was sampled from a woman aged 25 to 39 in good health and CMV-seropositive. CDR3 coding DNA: TGCGCCAGCAGCTTGGCCCCAGGGGGAGATGATTCACCCCTCCACTTT. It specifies CASSLAPGGDDSPLHF.